This T cell receptor beta chain was identified in a study of T cells in Graves' hyperthyroidism and ophthalmopathy. Study as a whole: Pretreatment peripheral blood was obtained at initial diagnosis. Whole-study results and caveats: Ophthalmopathy prediction by the model preceded onset by a median approximately six months.

Template material for amplifying TCR beta CDR3 regions consisted of RNA transcripts. First-round RT-PCR with HTBI primers amplified the TCR CDR3 region. TCRdb re-called the multiplex PCR reads through MiXCR, storing one row per CDR3 protein. The sample has around 540,000 distinct CDR3 sequences; about 16% are singletons. This clonotype was seen many times. The target antigen is unknown. The V end lost 4 bases, the J end lost 3 bases, and 12 bases lay between the germline ends. The germline V gene encodes CDR1 MNHEY and CDR2 SVGEGT. This CDR3 region has 14 residues. The chain joins TRBV6-2 or TRBV6-3 to TRBJ2-5; a weak D match, TRBD1 (6 bases). The receptor's source is a young woman with Graves' ophthalmopathy. The sample was blood. The CDR3 protein is CASSSGQLEETQYF. For the CDR3, the DNA is TGTGCCAGCAGTTCAGGACAGTTAGAAGAGACCCAGTACTTC.